This T cell receptor (beta chain) was documented in a study of blood T cell repertoires in COVID-19. Turning to the study itself: Samples came from the United States, Italy and Spain, spanning acute and convalescent COVID-19. The cDNA or gDNA used as material had been derived from T cells, B-cell-depleted T cells, or PBMCs.

The germline V gene has CDR1 GTSNPN and CDR2 SVGIG (reference sequence). There are 15 residues in the CDR3. With 0 bases clipped from V and 3 bases from J, the junction kept 3 bases outside the gene matches. Original processing notes: From reference gene primer amplification, estimates of nucleated cell counts were derived. Here immunoSEQ multiplex PCR was the method, and the copy in TCRdb shows in-frame clones only, minus some. For V, J and clone size, that table is used; D and trimming come from the DNA. There are under 250,000 clones in the sample; roughly 85% occur only once, and around 3% lies in the top ten.

The chain links TRBV30 to TRBJ2-1; 9 bases are shared with TRBD1. The sample taken for sequencing was peripheral blood. This TCR derives from a man in his fifties who had recovered from COVID-19. The CDR3 reads CAWSVGTGYYNEQFF. The CDR3 DNA reads TGTGCCTGGAGTGTCGGGACAGGGTACTACAATGAGCAGTTCTTC.